This T cell receptor beta chain was obtained from a study of blood T cell repertoires in COVID-19. Study summary: The samples span acute and convalescent COVID-19 from the United States, Italy and Spain. The cDNA or gDNA used as material had been derived from T cells, B-cell-depleted T cells, or PBMCs.

V lost 4 bases, J lost 8 bases, and 12 bases lay in between. CDR1 LGHDT and CDR2 YNNKEL come from the germline V gene (reference sequence). The length of the CDR3 is 14 residues. Sequencing was performed with immunoSEQ multiplex PCR; in TCRdb, only in-frame clones are kept and a portion is missing. The repertoire holds fewer than 200,000 clones, 86% seen once, with approximately 23% in the top ten. All enrollees were about 18 to 89 years old and from 24 US areas. The receptor was isolated from a woman aged 40 to 50 in a cohort exposed to, infected with or recovered from COVID-19 (not recorded which). The rearrangement joins TRBV3-1 (or the pseudogene TRBV3-2) to TRBJ1-6; D remains unclear. Sequencing was carried out using PBMCs or T cells enriched from blood (not recorded which). The CDR3 bases are TGTGCCAGCAGCCTAGGAGCTTCGGATTCACCCCTCCACTTT. It specifies CASSLGASDSPLHF.